These 29 T cell receptor beta chains came from one sample sequenced in a study of OX40 agonist ivuxolimab in advanced cancers. Assay: immunoSEQ multiplex PCR; the TCRdb copy retains only in-frame clones and omits some. This sample carries approximately 64,000 clones, around 83% of them seen once, and the ten largest clones take approximately 0.63%. The sample in question was CD4+ or CD8+ T cells sorted from blood, obtained in a trial of the OX40 agonist ivuxolimab. These receptors were obtained from an adult with an advanced solid tumor such as melanoma, head and neck, liver or kidney cancer.

The chain combines TRBV21-1 with TRBJ2-3; TRBD2 is the table's D call and was not checked against the DNA. TRBV21-1 is assigned pseudogene status. This CDR3 comprises 16 residues. DNA of the CDR3: TGTGCCAGCAGCGGTCGGGACTTCCCGCGGGAAGATACGCAGTATTTT. Protein: CASSGRDFPREDTQYF.

The V call is TRBV5-3, the J call TRBJ1-5, with 8 bases lining up with TRBD1. TRBV5-3 is reported as an ORF; its role is uncertain. The CDR3 is 13 amino acids. With 5 bases clipped from V and 7 bases from J, the junction kept 5 bases outside the gene matches. DNA of the CDR3: TGTGCCAGAAGTGGACAGGGCTGGCAGCCCCAGCATTTT. Its translation: CARSGQGWQPQHF.

The chain is built from TRBV28 and TRBJ1-1; 7 nucleotides agree with TRBD1. Germline CDR1 and CDR2: MDHEN and SYDVKM. V was pared by 4 bases and J by 4 bases, with 6 bases of the junction left unmatched. The CDR3 extends over 14 amino acids. DNA of the CDR3: TGTGCCAGCAGTTCGGGACAGTCTATCACTGAAGCTTTCTTT. Its translation is CASSSGQSITEAFF.

The rearrangement uses TRBV5-1 and TRBJ2-6; 10 nucleotides match TRBD1. The length of the CDR3 is 18 residues. CDR1 is SGHRS, CDR2 YFSETQ, per germline. V dropped 4 bases and J dropped 2; count of bases not matched to a gene: 9. The CDR3 sequence is CASSLWGQGLAGANVLTF. The CDR3 region has the DNA TGCGCCAGCAGCCTGTGGGGACAGGGGCTCGCTGGGGCCAACGTCCTGACTTTC.

The chain links TRBV4-2 to TRBJ2-5; 7 nucleotides match TRBD1. The CDR3 contains 15 residues. The V gene's germline CDR1 is LGHNA and CDR2 YNFKEQ. V gave up 0 bases and J gave up 7 bases; unmatched junction bases: 8. The CDR3 DNA reads TGTGCCAGCAGCCAAGAGGGACAGAGTACCGGGACCCAGTACTTC. It encodes CASSQEGQSTGTQYF.

The V gene is TRBV5-1, the J gene TRBJ2-7; 8 bases are shared with TRBD1. The CDR3 covers 15 residues. V lost 0 bases, J lost 0 bases, and 2 bases stayed unmatched. Germline CDR1 SGHRS, CDR2 YFSETQ. The CDR3 DNA reads TGCGCCAGCAGCTTGGTCCAGGGGGCCTCCTACGAGCAGTACTTC. Amino acid sequence: CASSLVQGASYEQYF.

The V gene is TRBV5-1, the J gene TRBJ2-3; 8 nucleotides agree with TRBD2. The CDR3 loop spans 15 amino acids. Trimming took 1 base from V and 2 from J; bases not matched to a gene: 3. Germline CDR1 is SGHRS and CDR2 is YFSETQ. The CDR3 region has the DNA TGCGCCAGCAGCTTGAGCGGGGGCAACACAGATACGCAGTATTTT. This gives the protein CASSLSGGNTDTQYF.

This chain uses TRBV15 with TRBJ1-2; unclear D gene. This CDR3 contains 15 residues. Germline assignment: CDR1 LNHNV and CDR2 YYDKDF (reference sequence). Trimming left V 2 bases short and J 6 bases short, with 16 bases between. The DNA for the CDR3 is TGTGCCACCAGCAGACGAAGTCATACCTACAATGGCTACACCTTC. Its translation: CATSRRSHTYNGYTF.

The V and J genes are TRBV7-9 and TRBJ1-6; TRBD1 is a possible D gene (5 bases). Trimming took 7 bases from V and 9 from J, leaving 13 bases between them. Germline V gives CDR1 SEHNR, CDR2 FQNEAQ (reference sequence). The CDR3 runs 13 residues. CDR3 nucleotide sequence: TGTGCCAGCAACGCAGGGTTAAGTTCACCCCTCCACTTT. Translated, it gives CASNAGLSSPLHF.

This chain links TRBV14 with TRBJ1-2; D call uncertain. CDR3 length equals 14 residues. V dropped 4 bases and J dropped 4 bases, with 13 bases sitting between them. From germline, CDR1 is SGHDN and CDR2 FVKESK. CDR3 coding DNA: TGTGCCAGCAGCCGGAAAGGGATAGGCTATGGCTACACCTTC. This gives the protein CASSRKGIGYGYTF.

The chain carries TRBV6-5 and TRBJ2-1, with D unresolved. Trimming stripped 0 bases from V and 9 bases from J, with 3 bases between. The CDR3 covers 11 residues. The germline gives CDR1 MNHEY, CDR2 SVGAGI. The CDR3 spells CASSYSGEQFF. The CDR3 region has the DNA TGTGCCAGCAGTTACTCGGGTGAGCAGTTCTTC.

The J gene is TRBJ2-3, the V gene TRBV19; D may be TRBD2 (5 bases). Germline CDR1 is LNHDA and CDR2 is SQIVND (reference sequence). V lost 3 bases to trimming and J lost 0 bases, with 13 bases between them. There are 16 residues in the CDR3. As DNA, the CDR3 is TGTGCCAGTAGTATCCAGGCTAGCAGTAGCACAGATACGCAGTATTTT. Amino acid sequence: CASSIQASSSTDTQYF.

In its sample, this clone was seen a few times. The rearrangement links TRBV5-1 to TRBJ1-2, with D possibly being TRBD1 (5 bases). Trimming stripped 0 bases from V and 0 bases from J, with 12 bases between. This CDR3 region has 16 residues. The germline CDR1 and CDR2 sequences are SGHRS and YFSETQ. CDR3 in amino acids: CASSLARDWTNYGYTF. CDR3 DNA: TGCGCCAGCAGCTTGGCAAGGGACTGGACTAACTATGGCTACACCTTC.

The chain combines TRBV7-5 with TRBJ2-1. TRBV7-5 represents a pseudogene. The CDR3 length is 15 residues. The CDR3 reads CASRHPGLPYNEQFF. DNA of the CDR3: TGTGCCAGTCGACACCCGGGGCTACCCTACAATGAGCAGTTCTTC.

There are a few counts of this clone. The chain links TRBV29-1 to TRBJ2-3; 14 positions agree with TRBD2. The germline gives CDR1 SQVTM, CDR2 ANQGSEA. This CDR3 region has 14 residues. Trimming removed 5 bases from V and 6 bases from J; junction bases left unmatched: 4. The CDR3 reads CSVSGLAGADTQYF. CDR3 nucleotide sequence: TGCAGCGTTTCGGGACTAGCGGGGGCTGATACGCAGTATTTT.

This chain joins TRBV5-1 and TRBJ2-7; D possibly corresponds to TRBD2 (5 bases). Trimming pared 0 bases from V and 12 bases from J, leaving 13 bases between. The germline V gene encodes CDR1 SGHRS and CDR2 YFSETQ. The CDR3 has 12 amino acids. The CDR3 loop is CASSLAGKRMYF. CDR3 DNA: TGCGCCAGCAGCTTGGCGGGGAAGCGTATGTACTTC.

The chain is built from TRBV12-5 and TRBJ2-5; D perhaps matches TRBD2 (5 bases). V gave up 2 bases and J gave up 4 bases, with 8 bases separating them. There are 13 residues in the CDR3. The germline CDR1 and CDR2 sequences are LGHNT and FRNRAP. CDR3 residues: CASGLPGIETQYF. As DNA, the CDR3 is TGTGCTAGTGGTTTGCCCGGGATAGAGACCCAGTACTTC.

The chain has TRBV16 and TRBJ1-1; TRBD1 matches 7 bases. The CDR3 sequence is 14 residues long. The V segment lost 5 bases and the J segment 1 base; nucleotides outside the gene matches: 4. Germline V gene data show CDR1 as KGHSY and CDR2 as FQNENV. The DNA of the CDR3 is TGTGCCAGCAGCGCTTGGACAGGGAACACTGAAGCTTTCTTT. The encoded protein is CASSAWTGNTEAFF. The full variable domain, completed using reference TRBV16 and TRBJ1-1, is GEEVAQTPKHLVRGEGQKAKLYCAPIKGHSYVFWYQQVLKNEFKFLISFQNENVFDETGMPKERFSAKCLPNSPCSLEIQATKLEDSAVYFCASSAWTGNTEAFFGQGTRLTVV.

The chain couples TRBV5-6 to TRBJ2-7; D is unresolved. The CDR3 is made up of 13 amino acids. V lost 5 bases to trimming and J lost 1 base, with 10 bases between them. Germline V gene sequence: CDR1 SGHDT, CDR2 YYEEEE. CDR3 nucleotides: TGTGCCAGCAGTTTTATGGATTCCTACGAGCAGTACTTC. It yields the protein CASSFMDSYEQYF.

This chain's CDR3 is CASTRQGGGTEAFF. CDR3 bases: TGTGCCAGCACCCGACAGGGAGGGGGCACTGAAGCTTTCTTT. The V gene is TRBV5-8, the J gene TRBJ1-1; TRBD1 agrees at 7 bases. The V segment lost 6 bases and the J segment 4 bases; nucleotides outside the gene matches: 9. CDR1 and CDR2 from the germline V gene are SGHTS and YDEGEE. This CDR3 is 14 amino acids long.

The rearrangement uses TRBV19 and TRBJ2-5; perhaps TRBD2 as D (7 bases). The CDR3 totals 15 residues. Trimming stripped 5 bases from V and 5 bases from J, with 18 bases between. Germline lookup yields CDR1 LNHDA and CDR2 SQIVND (reference sequence). CDR3 bases: TGTGCCAGTAGTCCGCAGTATGGGGGGGGCGAGACCCAGTACTTC. Translation gives CASSPQYGGGETQYF. The full variable domain, in which reference TRBV19 and TRBJ2-5 provide the parts outside the CDR3, is DGGITQSPKYLFRKEGQNVTLSCEQNLNHDAMYWYRQDPGQGLRLIYYSQIVNDFQKGDIAEGYSVSREKKESFPLTVTSAQKNPTAFYLCASSPQYGGGETQYFGPGTRLLVL.

This clone has a single count. The chain couples TRBV5-6 to TRBJ2-5; D gene ambiguous. V dropped 0 bases and J dropped 4 bases, with 4 bases sitting between them. CDR1 is SGHDT, CDR2 YYEEEE, per germline. The CDR3 is 12 amino acids. CDR3 sequence (DNA): TGTGCCAGCAGCTTGGCGCTAGAGACCCAGTACTTC. Translating gives CASSLALETQYF.

The rearrangement links TRBV15 to TRBJ1-1, with 8 bases lining up with TRBD1. The V and J ends lost 8 bases and 4 bases, in that order; junction bases with no gene match: 9. This CDR3 contains 14 residues. The germline gives CDR1 LNHNV, CDR2 YYDKDF (reference sequence). For the CDR3, the DNA is TGTGCCACCCTTGCGGGACAGGCGAGCACTGAAGCTTTCTTT. Translating it yields CATLAGQASTEAFF. The entire variable domain, with the rest obtained from reference TRBV15 and TRBJ1-1, is as follows: DAMVIQNPRYQVTQFGKPVTLSCSQTLNHNVMYWYQQKSSQAPKLLFHYYDKDFNNEADTPDNFQSRRPNTSFCFLDIRSPGLGDTAMYLCATLAGQASTEAFFGQGTRLTVV.

This chain links TRBV2 with TRBJ2-1; D tentatively fits TRBD1 or TRBD2 (5 bases each). The germline V and J ends were trimmed by 2 bases and 15 bases, with 14 bases remaining between them. This CDR3 has 12 amino acids. Per germline, CDR1 SNHLY and CDR2 FYNNEI. The CDR3 is CASSERGVGRFF. CDR3 DNA sequence: TGTGCCAGCAGTGAAAGGGGAGTGGGGAGGTTCTTC.

V usage is TRBV6-6 and J usage is TRBJ2-7; D not certain. Trimming left V 2 bases short and J 0 bases short, with 2 bases between. Germline V lookup: CDR1 MNHNY, CDR2 SVGAGI (reference sequence). This CDR3 has 12 amino acids. The CDR3 coding sequence is TGTGCCAGCAGTTACGACTCCTACGAGCAGTACTTC. Its translation: CASSYDSYEQYF.

This clone was seen a single time. The V gene is TRBV7-8, the J gene TRBJ1-6; unclear D gene. V was clipped by 3 bases and J by 8 bases, with 11 bases between them. This CDR3 has 14 residues. CDR1 and CDR2 from the germline V gene are SGHVS and FQNEAQ. In DNA, the CDR3 is TGTGCCAGCAGCTTCGGGGTTCGGGATTCACCCCTCCACTTT. Protein: CASSFGVRDSPLHF.

The CDR3 nucleotides read TGTGCCAGCTCACCAGGTCCGTACGGCTACACTGAAGCTTTCTTT. Protein: CASSPGPYGYTEAFF. The chain uses TRBV18 and TRBJ1-1; D call uncertain. V was clipped by 2 bases and J by 3 bases, with 13 bases between them. Germline loops: CDR1 KGHSH, CDR2 LQKENI. The CDR3 has 15 amino acids.

The chain carries TRBV5-4 and TRBJ1-1; D is ambiguous. CDR1 and CDR2 (germline): SGHNT, YYREEE (reference sequence). V lost 1 base and J 0 bases, leaving 7 bases between the germline ends. This CDR3 is 14 amino acids long. The CDR3 sequence: CASSLNLMNTEAFF. CDR3 coding DNA: TGTGCCAGCAGCTTGAATCTTATGAACACTGAAGCTTTCTTT.

The rearrangement uses TRBV6-5 and TRBJ2-7; either TRBD1 or TRBD2 may supply D (5 bases each). Germline V gene lookup returns CDR1 MNHEY and CDR2 SVGAGI. The CDR3 runs 15 residues. V lost 2 bases and J lost 4, with 15 bases in between. The CDR3 spells CASSYRVGEQYEQYF. CDR3 DNA: TGTGCCAGCAGTTACCGGGTAGGGGAGCAGTACGAGCAGTACTTC.